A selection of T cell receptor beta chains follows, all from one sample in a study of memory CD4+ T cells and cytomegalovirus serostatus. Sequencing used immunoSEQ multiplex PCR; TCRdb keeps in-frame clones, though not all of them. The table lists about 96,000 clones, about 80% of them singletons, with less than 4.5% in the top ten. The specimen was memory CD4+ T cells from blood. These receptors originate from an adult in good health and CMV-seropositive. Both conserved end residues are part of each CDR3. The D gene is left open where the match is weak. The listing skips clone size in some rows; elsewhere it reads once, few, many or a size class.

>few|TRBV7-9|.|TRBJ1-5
CASSFPDQPQHF
TGTGCCAGCAGCTTCCCTGATCAGCCCCAGCATTTT
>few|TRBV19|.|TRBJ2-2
CASSISMGSSTNTGELFF
TGTGCCAGTAGTATATCTATGGGCAGTTCTACGAACACCGGGGAGCTGTTTTTT
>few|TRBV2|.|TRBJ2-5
CASNQGGSPGTQYF
TGTGCCAGCAACCAAGGGGGTTCCCCGGGGACCCAGTACTTC
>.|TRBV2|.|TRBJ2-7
CASSEWAGQQYF
TGTGCCAGCAGTGAATGGGCAGGGCAGCAGTACTTC
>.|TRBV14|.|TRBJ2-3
CASSQSIRTDTQYF
TGTGCCAGCAGCCAGTCAATCCGCACAGATACGCAGTATTTT
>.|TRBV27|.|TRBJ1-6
CASTGNNSPLHF
TGTGCCAGCACCGGAAATAATTCACCCCTCCACTTT
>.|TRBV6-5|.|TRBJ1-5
CASTTANQPQHF
TGTGCCAGCACCACTGCAAATCAGCCCCAGCATTTT
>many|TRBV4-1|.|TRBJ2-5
CASSPEGQPRETQYF
TGCGCCAGCAGCCCAGAAGGACAGCCGAGGGAGACCCAGTACTTC
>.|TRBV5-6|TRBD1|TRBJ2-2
CASRGQPGTGELFF
TGTGCCAGCCGGGGACAGCCAGGGACCGGGGAGCTGTTTTTT
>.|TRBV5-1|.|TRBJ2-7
CASSLGTALWEQYF
TGCGCCAGCAGCTTAGGAACAGCCCTTTGGGAGCAGTACTTC
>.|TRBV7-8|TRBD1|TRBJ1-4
CASSFTGVTEKLFF
TGTGCCAGCAGCTTTACAGGGGTGACTGAAAAACTGTTTTTT
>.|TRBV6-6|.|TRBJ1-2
CASSYDRGYTF
TGTGCCAGCAGTTACGACCGTGGCTACACCTTC
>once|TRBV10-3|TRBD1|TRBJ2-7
CATNRQGAHEQYF
TGTGCCACCAACAGACAGGGGGCCCACGAGCAGTACTTC
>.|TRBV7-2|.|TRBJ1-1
CASSSGQNTEAFF
TGTGCCAGCAGCTCGGGACAGAACACTGAAGCTTTCTTT
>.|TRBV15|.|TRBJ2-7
CATSRDLGLYEQYF
TGTGCCACCAGCAGAGATCTAGGTCTCTACGAGCAGTACTTC
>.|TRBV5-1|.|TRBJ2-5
CASSPGGSEETQYF
TGCGCCAGCAGCCCGGGTGGATCGGAAGAGACCCAGTACTTC
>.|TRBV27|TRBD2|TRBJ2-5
CASTPGTSAGETQYF
TGTGCCAGCACCCCAGGGACTAGCGCCGGGGAGACCCAGTACTTC
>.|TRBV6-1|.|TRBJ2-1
CASTLDQNPINEQFF
TGTGCCAGCACACTGGATCAAAACCCAATCAATGAGCAGTTCTTC
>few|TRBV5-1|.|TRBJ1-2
CASSETPAHGYTF
TGCGCCAGCAGCGAGACACCGGCCCATGGCTACACCTTC
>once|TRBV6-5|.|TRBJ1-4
CASSTNHNEKLFF
TGTGCCAGCAGCACTAACCATAATGAAAAACTGTTTTTT
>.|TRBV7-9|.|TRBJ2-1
CASSFLRDGNEQFF
TGTGCCAGCAGCTTCCTCAGGGACGGGAATGAGCAGTTCTTC
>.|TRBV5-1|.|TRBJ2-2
CASKGPEELFF
TGCGCCAGCAAAGGACCAGAGGAGCTGTTTTTT
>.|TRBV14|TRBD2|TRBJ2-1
CASSQSLAGGPQFF
TGTGCCAGCAGCCAATCCTTAGCGGGAGGGCCGCAGTTCTTC
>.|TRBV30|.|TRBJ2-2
CAWSPGPLSGELFF
TGTGCCTGGAGCCCCGGACCGCTCTCCGGGGAGCTGTTTTTT
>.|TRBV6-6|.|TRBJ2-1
CASRGGYNEQFF
TGTGCCAGCAGGGGAGGCTACAATGAGCAGTTCTTC
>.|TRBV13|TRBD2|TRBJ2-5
CASSPSAGLAAGAQYF
TGTGCCAGCAGTCCCAGCGCGGGACTAGCGGCCGGGGCCCAGTACTTC
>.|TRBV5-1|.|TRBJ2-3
CASSGGGGGTDTQYF
TGCGCCAGCAGCGGAGGGGGAGGAGGCACAGATACGCAGTATTTT
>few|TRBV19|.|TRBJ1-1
CASSQESPAEAFF
TGTGCCAGTAGCCAAGAGAGCCCTGCTGAAGCTTTCTTT
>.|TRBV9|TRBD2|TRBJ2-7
CASSPSGSKFGEQYF
TGTGCCAGCAGCCCCAGCGGGAGTAAATTCGGCGAGCAGTACTTC
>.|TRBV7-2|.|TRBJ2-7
CASSSRDFIYEQYF
TGTGCCAGCAGCTCCCGGGACTTCATCTACGAGCAGTACTTC
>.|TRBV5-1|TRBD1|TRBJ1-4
CASNTGGQGGVNEKLFF
TGCGCCAGCAACACGGGGGGACAGGGAGGCGTTAATGAAAAACTGTTTTTT
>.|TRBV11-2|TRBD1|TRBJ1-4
CASSLGQGAEKLFF
TGTGCCAGCAGCCTCGGACAGGGGGCTGAAAAACTGTTTTTT
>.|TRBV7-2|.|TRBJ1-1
CASQAQGQANTEAFF
TGTGCCAGCCAAGCCCAAGGGCAGGCGAACACTGAAGCTTTCTTT
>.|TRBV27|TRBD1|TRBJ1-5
CATRDRGNQPQHF
TGTGCCACTCGGGACAGGGGCAATCAGCCCCAGCATTTT
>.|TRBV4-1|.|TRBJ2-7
CASSHWGDLAYEQYF
TGCGCCAGCAGCCATTGGGGGGACTTAGCCTACGAGCAGTACTTC
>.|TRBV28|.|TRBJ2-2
CASSLSVYNTGELFF
TGTGCCAGCAGTCTTAGCGTTTATAACACCGGGGAGCTGTTTTTT
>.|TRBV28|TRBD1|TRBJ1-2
CASRLRTGRLRNYGYTF
TGTGCCAGCCGCCTCCGGACAGGGCGTCTGCGAAACTATGGCTACACCTTC
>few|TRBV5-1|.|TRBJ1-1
CASSRDTEAFF
TGCGCCAGCAGCCGGGACACTGAAGCTTTCTTT
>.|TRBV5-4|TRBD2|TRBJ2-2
CASRTGLAPTGELFF
TGTGCCAGCAGAACGGGACTAGCGCCAACCGGGGAGCTGTTTTTT
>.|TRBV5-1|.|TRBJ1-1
CASSLDKNTEAFF
TGCGCCAGCAGCTTGGACAAGAACACTGAAGCTTTCTTT
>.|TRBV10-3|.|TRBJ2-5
CAISESGETQYF
TGTGCCATCAGTGAGTCTGGGGAGACCCAGTACTTC